The next 26 T cell receptor beta chains were all read from a single sample in a study of tumor and adjacent non-tumor tissue in lung cancer. The template was RNA from unsorted bulk tissue. The normal lung tissue was taken more than 3 cm from the tumor edge. The library came from three nested PCR rounds adapted from ARM-PCR protocols. Using its own MiXCR run on the multiplex PCR reads, TCRdb lists one record per CDR3 protein. Seen here are about 80,000 distinct CDR3 sequences, around 80% observed once, and the top ten hold around half. Material: distant non-tumor lung tissue. The receptor set was obtained from a man in his fifties or sixties with non-small cell lung cancer.

The chain links TRBV11-1 to TRBJ1-4; D gene ambiguous. The CDR3 consists of 15 residues. The ends were cut back, 6 bases at V and 7 bases at J, with 18 bases in the middle. Germline loops: CDR1 SGHAT, CDR2 FQDESV (reference sequence). CDR3 nucleotide sequence: TGTGCCAGCAGTGGTGTTACCCCCCGAGGTGAAAAACTGTTTTTT. This gives the protein CASSGVTPRGEKLFF.

A remark on this clonotype: This CDR3 fails to terminate in the conserved phenylalanine or tryptophan, so it likely reflects a read error. This chain links TRBV4-1 with TRBJ2-7; tentative D call: TRBD1 (6 bases). Germline lookup yields CDR1 MGHRA and CDR2 YSYEKL. The CDR3 is 14 amino acids. The V end lost 0 bases, the J end lost 10 bases, and 16 bases lay between the germline ends. CDR3 amino acids: CASSQEYRAKDQYL. CDR3 DNA sequence: TGCGCCAGCAGCCAAGAGTACAGGGCGAAGGATCAGTACTTA.

In the case of this clonotype: A read error may produce the germline difference seen at one junction end. The chain carries TRBV11-2 and TRBJ1-6, with D possibly TRBD1 on 6 matching bases. CDR3 length: 15 residues. Germline V CDR1 and CDR2: SGHAT, FQNNGV. CDR3 amino acids: CASRLGRDNNSPLHF. DNA of the CDR3: TGTGCCAGCAGATTAGGAAGGGACAATAATTCACCTCTCCACTTT.

Of note for this clonotype: A read error may produce the germline difference seen at one junction end. Here the CDR3 DNA reads TGTGCTAGCATGGGGCAGGAACGGGAAAAACTGTTTTTT. Encoded protein: CASMGQEREKLFF. The V call is TRBV11-3, the J call TRBJ1-4; tentatively, D is TRBD1 (5 bases). CDR3 size: 13 residues. Per the germline V gene, CDR1 is SGHNT and CDR2 is YENEEA.

This clonotype was recorded once. One junction end does not reproduce the germline sequence, and a read error may be involved. This rearrangement joins TRBV6-2 or TRBV6-3 to TRBJ2-1; maybe TRBD1 (6 bases). The CDR3 extends over 14 amino acids. Germline CDR1 reads MNHEY; CDR2 reads SVGEGT. CDR3 amino acids: CARIDRTARNEQFF. Written as DNA, the CDR3 is TGTGCCCGCATCGACCGGACAGCCCGCAATGAACAGTTCTTC.

About this clonotype: The conserved phenylalanine or tryptophan normally closing the CDR3 is absent here, so this likely arose from a read error. This rearrangement joins TRBV6-5 to TRBJ1-5; a weak D match, TRBD1 (6 bases). Trimming cost V 2 bases and J 11 bases, with 19 bases left between them. CDR3 length equals 15 residues. Germline V lookup: CDR1 MNHEY, CDR2 SVGAGI. CDR3 protein: CASSYLQGSNKSQHL. The CDR3 DNA sequence: TGTGCCAGCAGTTACCTACAGGGAAGTAATAAGTCCCAGCATCTT.

To note about this clonotype: One end of the junction does not line up with germline, which may come from a read error. The rearrangement uses TRBV11-1 and TRBJ2-1, with TRBD2 matching 11 bases. Germline CDR1 reads SGHAT; CDR2 reads FQDESV (reference sequence). The CDR3 sequence is 17 residues long. This CDR3 reads CASRSSRLAGGNNKQFF. As DNA, the CDR3 is TGTGCCAGCAGGTCATCTCGGCTAGCGGGAGGCAACAATAAGCAGTTCTTC.

For this clonotype: Without the conserved terminal phenylalanine or tryptophan, this CDR3 likely stems from a read error. The genes are TRBV20-1 and TRBJ1-5; maybe TRBD1 (5 bases). The V end lost 6 bases, the J end lost 5 bases, and 14 bases lay between the germline ends. Germline lookup yields CDR1 DFQATT and CDR2 SNEGSKA (reference sequence). The CDR3 extends over 13 amino acids. CDR3 sequence (DNA): TGCAGTGCCAGACCGGGGGGAGATCAGCCCCAGCATTGT. Amino acids: CSARPGGDQPQHC.

The chain is built from TRBV10-3 and TRBJ2-7; no firm D call. Germline CDR1 reads ENHRY; CDR2 reads SYGVKD. The ends were cut back, 3 bases at V and 5 bases at J, with 14 bases in the middle. The CDR3 sequence is 14 residues long. CDR3 DNA sequence: TGTGCCATCAGTGAAACGGATGGTGAGGACGAGCAGTACTTC. Translating it yields CAISETDGEDEQYF.

J is TRBJ2-7 and V is TRBV20-1; 7 nucleotides line up with TRBD1. The junction had 15 bases not matched to a gene; V was cut back by 7 bases and J by 0 bases. The germline V gene has CDR1 DFQATT and CDR2 SNEGSKA (reference sequence). The CDR3 extends over 16 amino acids. CDR3 coding DNA: TGCAGTGTTAGGGGGCTAGTGGACACCCTCTCCTACGAGCAGTACTTC. This sequence encodes CSVRGLVDTLSYEQYF.

Notes on this clonotype: Being one base from a much bigger clone, this may be a read error. V gene TRBV7-9 combines with J gene TRBJ2-1; weak D call: TRBD2 (5 bases). Germline assignment: CDR1 SEHNR and CDR2 FQNEAQ (reference sequence). This CDR3 is built from 12 residues. This CDR3 reads CASSLLELEQSF. CDR3 DNA: TGTGCCAGCAGCCTACTAGAGCTTGAGCAGTCCTTC.

A note on this clonotype: The junction differs from germline at one of its ends, possibly a read error. J is TRBJ2-7 and V is TRBV28; tentative D call: TRBD2 (5 bases). The CDR3 loop spans 14 amino acids. Germline lookup yields CDR1 MDHEN and CDR2 SYDVKM. The chain's CDR3 is CASRLSGVSYEQYF. As DNA, the CDR3 is TGTGCCAGCAGACTAAGCGGAGTCTCCTATGAGCAGTACTTT.

Note on this clonotype: As the CDR3 is not closed by the conserved phenylalanine or tryptophan, this likely results from a read error. The V call is TRBV11-2, the J call TRBJ2-3; TRBD2 agrees at 7 bases. Germline-derived CDR1 and CDR2 are SGHAT and FQNNGV. This CDR3 contains 14 residues. After removal of 3 bases from V and 7 bases from J, the junction contained 7 bases not matched to a gene. In DNA form, the CDR3 reads TGTGCCAGCAGCTTTCCCAGCGGGGCATATACGCAGTATTAT. This codes for CASSFPSGAYTQYY.

Remarks on this clonotype: Relative to the germline gene, one junction end is altered; a read error may explain this. As DNA, the CDR3 is TGTGCCTGCAGCCAAGAGGTCGGGCGGGGATTGTTGGCTTTCTTT. It codes for CACSQEVGRGLLAFF. This chain links TRBV4-2 with TRBJ1-1; no clear D. Looked up from germline, CDR1 is LGHNA and CDR2 is YNFKEQ. This CDR3 spans 15 amino acids.

Of note for this clonotype: A much larger clone differs by one base, so this may be a read error. The chain carries TRBV6-6 and TRBJ1-3; D possibly corresponds to TRBD1 (6 bases). This CDR3 contains 14 residues. Looked up from germline, CDR1 is MNHNY and CDR2 is SVGAGI (reference sequence). The V gene lost 7 bases and the J gene lost 0 bases, with 10 bases spanning the gap. The DNA of the CDR3 is TGTGCCAGCAACCAGGGGAGCTCTGGAAACACCATATATTTT. The encoded protein is CASNQGSSGNTIYF.

Notes on this clonotype: The junction and the germline gene differ at one end; a read error may be behind it. J is TRBJ2-1 and V is TRBV12-5, with TRBD1 as a possible D gene (5 bases). In germline, CDR1 is LGHNT, CDR2 FRNRAP. This CDR3 has 16 residues. The CDR3 DNA is TGTGCTATTGGTGGTGTTAGACAGAATTTTTACAATGAGCAGTTCTTC. Its protein is CAIGGVRQNFYNEQFF.

With respect to this clonotype: An end of the junction differs from the germline gene, which may be a read error. This rearrangement joins TRBV29-1 to TRBJ2-1; D may correspond to TRBD1 or TRBD2 (5 bases each). Germline assignment: CDR1 SQVTM and CDR2 ANQGSEA. The CDR3 is 13 amino acids. The CDR3 coding sequence is TGCAGTGTTAGGGGCGGGCGATACAATAAGCAGTTCTTC. Protein: CSVRGGRYNKQFF.

This clonotype is termed hyperexpanded. The chain carries TRBV11-3 and TRBJ2-3, with 7 positions matching TRBD1. Germline values: CDR1 SGHNT, CDR2 YENEEA. The V and J ends lost 3 bases and 4 bases, in that order; junction bases with no gene match: 1. The CDR3 contains 13 residues. The DNA for the CDR3 is TGTGCCAGCAGCTTTCAGGGGGCAGATACGCAGTATTTT. Translating gives CASSFQGADTQYF.

About this clonotype itself: No conserved phenylalanine or tryptophan ends this CDR3, so it is likely a read error. J is TRBJ1-2 and V is TRBV4-1; D unresolved. There are 15 residues in the CDR3. Germline V lookup: CDR1 MGHRA, CDR2 YSYEKL. CDR3 sequence: CASSQVREGNYGYTI. The CDR3 DNA sequence: TGCGCCAGCAGCCAAGTACGGGAGGGTAACTATGGTTACACCATC.

With respect to this clonotype: A read error may account for a junction end that differs from germline. The genes are TRBV6-1 and TRBJ2-7; no clear D. Germline assignment: CDR1 MNHNS and CDR2 SASEGT. There are 12 residues in the CDR3. The CDR3 DNA reads as TGTGCCAGTGCCCATCCTTACTACGAACAGTACTTC. Translation gives CASAHPYYEQYF.

Comment on this clonotype: Germline and junction disagree at one end, which may indicate a read error. The CDR3 DNA reads TGCTGTGCTAGAATAGGGGTAACCTACACTGAAGCTTTCTTT. Translated, it gives CCARIGVTYTEAFF. J is TRBJ1-1 and V is TRBV20-1; a possible D gene is TRBD1 (5 bases). There are 14 residues in the CDR3. CDR1 is DFQATT and CDR2 is SNEGSKA in the germline V gene (reference sequence).

The V and J genes are TRBV20-1 and TRBJ2-7, with D possibly matching TRBD1 (5 bases). Germline V gene sequence: CDR1 DFQATT, CDR2 SNEGSKA (reference sequence). The CDR3 runs 14 residues. Trimming took 2 bases from V and 4 from J, leaving 15 bases between them. CDR3 loop: CSARNRGREYEQYF. The CDR3 DNA reads TGCAGTGCTAGAAATCGTGGCAGGGAATACGAGCAGTACTTC.

The sample holds one count of this clonotype. One junction end does not reproduce the germline sequence, and a read error may be involved. The J gene is TRBJ2-7, the V gene TRBV20-1; 7 bases agree with TRBD1. Germline lookup yields CDR1 DFQATT and CDR2 SNEGSKA (reference sequence). The CDR3 has 16 residues. This chain's CDR3 is CSTRDDRQGTSYEQNF. CDR3 nucleotides: TGCAGTACTAGAGATGATCGACAGGGTACCTCCTACGAGCAGAACTTC.

The sample holds a few counts of this clonotype. The chain couples TRBV5-6 to TRBJ2-7; D gene uncertain. V lost 0 bases and J lost 4, with 2 bases in between. This CDR3 is built from 11 residues. The V gene's germline CDR1 is SGHDT and CDR2 YYEEEE. The CDR3 DNA sequence: TGTGCCAGCAGCTTGGGGTACGAGCAGTACTTC. It specifies CASSLGYEQYF.

As concerns this clonotype: Mismatch with germline at one junction end may stem from a read error. The CDR3 DNA sequence: TGCGCCAGCAGTCAAGCAGTGGCCTCCGGCACAGATACGCAGTATTTT. Amino acids: CASSQAVASGTDTQYF. J is TRBJ2-3 and V is TRBV4-3, with unresolved D. Germline assignment: CDR1 LGHNA and CDR2 YSLEER. The CDR3 covers 16 residues.

With regard to this clonotype: Germline is not matched at one junction end, which may reflect a read error. The rearrangement uses TRBV6-1 and TRBJ2-3, with TRBD2 matching 11 bases. The CDR3 runs 16 residues. Germline lookup yields CDR1 MNHNS and CDR2 SASEGT. In nucleotides, the CDR3 is TGTACCAGCAGTGAGACCTTAGCGGGAGGGCGCGATGCGCAGTATTTT. Its translation: CTSSETLAGGRDAQYF.